This TCR beta chain was captured in a study of blood T cell repertoires in COVID-19 (dated by TCRdb to about 2020). For the study in its entirety: Samples from collaborators originated in the United States, Italy and Spain and spanned both the acute and convalescent phases of COVID-19. Where available, HLA class I and class II types were obtained from metadata supplied by the sample provider rather than from assay-based typing. The prospective study material was composed of cDNA or gDNA derived from T cells, B-cell-depleted T cells, or PBMCs. The samples were drawn from the first 160 participants of the ongoing ImmuneRACE study and from 950 to 1,500 subjects provided by 6 global collaborators. Deeply sampled blood TCRbeta repertoires from subjects exposed to, actively infected with, or recovered from COVID-19 were included in the dataset. A de-identified subject ID, COVID-19 status, age in years and sex were almost always included in the sample metadata. The repertoires were made available in a free public database intended to serve as a resource for research on the immune response to SARS-CoV-2.

Per the germline V gene, MNHEY is the CDR1 and SVGEGT is the CDR2. V is trimmed back by 6 bases and J by 7 bases, and the junction contains 17 bases that no gene match accounts for. Counted from cysteine to phenylalanine, this CDR3 has 17 amino acids. The read is trimmed to its CDR3 DNA, 51 bases read in frame from base 1. The investigation overall reported the following: The quantity of clinical and demographic metadata differed by source and by participant and was supplied without curation.

One collaborating source in Seattle enrolled patients while the patients were actively infected and followed the patients over time throughout the course of disease. Whole blood was collected in K2EDTA tubes by collaborating institutions according to the institutions' own protocols. For TCRbeta analysis, collaborators shipped samples as frozen whole blood, isolated PBMCs, or DNA extracted from either of those sample types. TCRbeta CDR3 regions were amplified from genomic DNA by means of the immunoSEQ Assay, a bias-controlled multiplex PCR. On the study's bioinformatics: The number of nucleated cells in each sample was estimated from the amplification of reference gene primers within the assay. To quantify the absolute abundance of each unique TCRbeta CDR3 rearrangement, sequence reads were collapsed and filtered. For each sample, productive Simpson clonality was calculated by taking the square root of Simpson's diversity index across productive rearrangements. Held by TCRdb, this immuneACCESS table contains in-frame sequences only and omits some clones. Under half of the omission traces to an unresolved V gene where checked; the cause of the rest is unknown. The V and J calls and clone size were taken over from that table, and D and trimming were inferred from the DNA. Across this sample there are 450,000 or so clones, with around 91% seen only once. Clones ranked in the top ten supply around 1.5% of the sample.

With respect to this clone: Its recognized antigen is unknown. No much larger clonotype is one base removed from it; base qualities were not supplied.

Sequenced material: peripheral blood. The receptor was derived from a woman in her forties with COVID-19, enrolled during active disease. The sequence links TRBV6-2 or TRBV6-3 to TRBJ1-2; 10 middle bases align to TRBD1. The nucleotide sequence is given as TGTGCCAGCAGCCGCCGACAGGGGGCGAACGGAGTTGGTGGCTACACCTTC. Its protein reads: CASSRRQGANGVGGYTF.